These 24 T cell receptor beta chains were sequenced from one sample in a study of T cell clonotyping in hematopoietic cell transplantation (TCRdb year 2021). Libraries came from the immunoSEQ multiplex PCR assay. The source is immuneACCESS, and TCRdb retained only in-frame sequences with V and J called. Part of the clones is not carried over; for the studies checked, unresolved V genes explain less than half of this, and the remainder is unexplained. The sample table shows 50,000 or so clones, and roughly 80% are seen once. The ten largest clones capture over 4% of the sample. The meaning of the sample's time point label: recipient sample about 28 days before transplant, after cytoreduction. The sample was peripheral blood mononuclear cells, taken before stem cell transplant. These receptors came from a man aged 55-75 years with myelodysplastic syndrome. Some clones in this sample may be carry-over from other donors' samples.

The chain joins TRBV28 to TRBJ2-6; the D is unclear. Deletions cut 7 bases from V and 4 bases from J, with 11 bases between. Looked up from germline, CDR1 is MDHEN and CDR2 is SYDVKM. The CDR3 has 14 residues. CDR3 sequence (DNA): TGTGCCAGCACCCCCGCGTCGGGGGCCAACGTCCTGACTTTC. Protein: CASTPASGANVLTF.

V gene TRBV2 combines with J gene TRBJ2-7; 10 bases agree with TRBD2. CDR3 length: 14 amino acids. Trimming took 6 bases from V and 3 from J; bases not matched to a gene: 5. CDR1 and CDR2 from the germline V gene are SNHLY and FYNNEI. CDR3 DNA: TGTGCCAGCAGGGAGCGGGGGGGCGGCTACGAGCAGTACTTC. Protein: CASRERGGGYEQYF.

The CDR3 region is CASSPFNGRQGYTF. CDR3 DNA sequence: TGTGCCAGCAGCCCATTCAACGGTCGACAGGGCTACACCTTC. The rearrangement joins TRBV11-2 to TRBJ1-2, with a possible D match to TRBD1 (5 bases). V was trimmed by 5 bases and J by 8 bases, leaving 18 bases between them. The CDR3 totals 14 residues. In germline, CDR1 is SGHAT, CDR2 FQNNGV.

Comments on this clone: A junction boundary mismatches the germline segment, possibly from a read error. V and J are TRBV7-7 and TRBJ2-1; 9 bases match TRBD1. The CDR3 has 15 amino acids. CDR1 and CDR2 (germline): SSHAT, FNYEAQ (reference sequence). The CDR3: CASSLDEDRGGEQFF. CDR3 nucleotides: TGTGCTAGCAGCCTTGATGAGGACAGGGGCGGTGAGCAGTTCTTC.

The chain links TRBV28 to TRBJ2-7, with 11 bases that match TRBD1. This CDR3 has 15 residues. Looked up from germline, CDR1 is MDHEN and CDR2 is SYDVKM. V shed 1 base and J 3 bases; nucleotides not matched to a gene: 2. The CDR3 sequence is CASSLYGTGGYEQYF. The CDR3 DNA reads TGTGCCAGCAGTTTATATGGGACAGGGGGCTACGAGCAGTACTTC. The variable domain in full, completed from reference TRBV28 and TRBJ2-7, reads DVKVTQSSRYLVKRTGEKVFLECVQDMDHENMFWYRQDPGLGLRLIYFSYDVKMKEKGDIPEGYSVSREKKERFSLILESASTNQTSMYLCASSLYGTGGYEQYFGPGTRLTVT.

The V and J genes are TRBV11-2 and TRBJ1-6, with TRBD1 matching 7 bases. Germline V CDR1 and CDR2: SGHAT, FQNNGV. The V and J ends lost 5 bases and 10 bases, in that order; junction bases with no gene match: 11. CDR3 length: 15 residues. CDR3 loop: CASSPLRQGRSPLHF. The CDR3 bases are TGTGCCAGCAGCCCACTGCGACAGGGCCGATCACCCCTCCACTTT.

The chain carries TRBV5-4 and TRBJ1-6; TRBD1 agrees at 9 bases. Trimming at V came to 0 bases and at J to 10 bases, leaving 5 bases not matched to a gene. CDR1 and CDR2 (germline): SGHNT, YYREEE (reference sequence). The CDR3 contains 15 residues. The CDR3 DNA sequence: TGTGCCAGCAGCTTGGGGGACAGGGCAAACTCACCCCTCCACTTT. Translating it yields CASSLGDRANSPLHF.

The chain is built from TRBV4-2 and TRBJ2-7, with 9 bases aligning to TRBD1. The CDR3 loop spans 15 amino acids. V was clipped by 4 bases and J by 5 bases; unmatched bases: 9. Germline values: CDR1 LGHNA, CDR2 YNFKEQ. The CDR3 protein is CASSRAGTGSHEQYF. CDR3 sequence (DNA): TGTGCCAGCAGCCGGGCTGGGACAGGGTCCCACGAGCAGTACTTC.

This chain links TRBV19 with TRBJ1-6; D is unclear. Germline V CDR1 and CDR2: LNHDA, SQIVND (reference sequence). V lost 0 bases to trimming and J lost 6 bases, with 9 bases between them. There are 15 residues in the CDR3. Written as DNA, the CDR3 is TGTGCCAGTAGTATAGAAGGCAGATTTAATTCACCCCTCCACTTT. It encodes CASSIEGRFNSPLHF.

V and J are TRBV28 and TRBJ1-2; D gene ambiguous. The CDR3 extends over 12 amino acids. Trimming took 2 bases from V and 5 from J, leaving 6 bases between them. Germline V gene lookup returns CDR1 MDHEN and CDR2 SYDVKM. The CDR3, as DNA: TGTGCCAGCAGTTTAGGAGATTATGGCTACACCTTC. Residues: CASSLGDYGYTF.

The chain employs TRBV11-3 and TRBJ2-2; 7 nucleotides agree with TRBD2. CDR1 SGHNT and CDR2 YENEEA come from the germline V gene. Germline trimming cut 6 bases from V and 1 base from J; bases unmatched to any gene: 5. The length of the CDR3 is 15 residues. CDR3 in amino acids: CASRKSGENTGELFF. In DNA form, the CDR3 reads TGTGCCAGCAGGAAGAGCGGGGAGAACACCGGGGAGCTGTTTTTT.

V is TRBV7-8 and J is TRBJ2-7; D tentatively fits TRBD1 or TRBD2 (6 bases each). From germline, CDR1 is SGHVS and CDR2 FQNEAQ. The V gene lost 0 bases and the J gene lost 4 bases, with 10 bases spanning the gap. CDR3 length equals 14 residues. For the CDR3, the DNA is TGTGCCAGCAGCTTAGCGGGGGGCCCTTACGAGCAGTACTTC. It yields the protein CASSLAGGPYEQYF. The full variable domain, completed using reference TRBV7-8 and TRBJ2-7, is GAGVSQSPRYKVAKRGQDVALRCDPISGHVSLFWYQQALGQGPEFLTYFQNEAQLDKSGLPSDRFFAERPEGSVSTLKIQRTQQEDSAVYLCASSLAGGPYEQYFGPGTRLTVT.

The chain employs TRBV11-2 and TRBJ2-7; TRBD2 might be the D (6 bases). This CDR3 has 16 amino acids. Trimming took off 5 bases at V and 5 bases at J, with 22 bases between the two ends. Per the germline V gene, CDR1 is SGHAT and CDR2 is FQNNGV. CDR3: CASSARVGDLLNEQYF. DNA for the CDR3: TGTGCCAGCAGCGCCCGAGTAGGGGACTTATTAAACGAGCAGTACTTC. The full variable domain, in which reference TRBV11-2 and TRBJ2-7 provide the parts outside the CDR3, is EAGVAQSPRYKIIEKRQSVAFWCNPISGHATLYWYQQILGQGPKLLIQFQNNGVVDDSQLPKDRFSAERLKGVDSTLKIQPAKLEDSAVYLCASSARVGDLLNEQYFGPGTRLTVT.

J is TRBJ2-5 and V is TRBV30; D not resolved. Germline V gives CDR1 GTSNPN, CDR2 SVGIG (reference sequence). CDR3 length equals 14 residues. The ends were cut back, 2 bases at V and 2 bases at J, with 12 bases in the middle. CDR3 DNA sequence: TGTGCCTGGAGTCAAAAAAATGGACAAGAGACCCAGTACTTC. Amino acid sequence: CAWSQKNGQETQYF.

The chain employs TRBV4-3 and TRBJ1-5, with D unresolved. The CDR3 has 14 amino acids. Per germline, CDR1 LGHNA and CDR2 YSLEER. Trimming stripped 0 bases from V and 9 bases from J, with 12 bases between. The CDR3 nucleotides read TGCGCCAGCAGCCAAGATACCATGATCGGGCCCCAGCATTTT. It translates to CASSQDTMIGPQHF.

This clone is a singleton in its sample. The chain employs TRBV28 and TRBJ1-1; D remains ambiguous. The CDR3 has 11 amino acids. Germline lookup yields CDR1 MDHEN and CDR2 SYDVKM. The V end was cut by 7 bases, the J end by 11 bases, with 14 bases between. The chain's CDR3 is CASISGRTAFF. CDR3 DNA: TGTGCCAGCATTAGTGGAAGGACCGCTTTCTTT.

CDR3 sequence (DNA): TGTGCCAGCAGCTTGCTCCACAACACCGGGGAGCTGTTTTTT. As protein: CASSLLHNTGELFF. The chain carries TRBV5-5 and TRBJ2-2; D gene uncertain. Germline CDR1 and CDR2: SGHKS and YYEKEE (reference sequence). Deletions cut 1 base from V and 2 bases from J, with 6 bases between. The CDR3 consists of 14 residues.

This clone appeared once. The same CDR3 can be traced to other DNA sequences in this sample. V and J are TRBV6-5 and TRBJ1-3, with 7 bases aligning to TRBD1. CDR3 length equals 12 residues. Germline CDR1 is MNHEY and CDR2 is SVGAGI. V trimming: 6 bases; J trimming: 4 bases; junction bases outside the gene matches: 0. The CDR3 DNA reads as TGTGCCAGCAGGGGACAGGGAAACACCATATATTTT. Its protein product is CASRGQGNTIYF.

This CDR3 is CASRKVGDGETQYF. The CDR3 bases are TGTGCCAGCAGGAAGGTCGGGGATGGGGAGACCCAGTACTTC. V usage is TRBV27 and J usage is TRBJ2-5; perhaps TRBD2 as D (5 bases). The CDR3 contains 14 residues. The V gene lost 6 bases and the J gene lost 5 bases, with 16 bases spanning the gap. Germline V gene sequence: CDR1 MNHEY, CDR2 SMNVEV (reference sequence).

This clone has a single count. The chain links TRBV5-1 to TRBJ2-1; weak D call: TRBD1 (5 bases). Germline values: CDR1 SGHRS, CDR2 YFSETQ. Trimming shortened V by 3 bases and J by 8 bases, and 9 bases separated the two germline ends. This CDR3 region has 12 residues. The CDR3 nucleotides read TGCGCCAGCAGCTACGACAGTTATGAGCAGTTCTTC. Its protein is CASSYDSYEQFF.

This sequence joins TRBV9 and TRBJ2-7; TRBD1 matches 7 bases. Per the germline V gene, CDR1 is SGDLS and CDR2 is YYNGEE. The CDR3 is made up of 15 amino acids. Trimming at V came to 0 bases and at J to 2 bases, leaving 5 bases not matched to a gene. This CDR3 reads CASSVADRPTYEQYF. CDR3 bases: TGTGCCAGCAGCGTAGCGGACAGGCCGACCTACGAGCAGTACTTC.

The chain links TRBV10-3 to TRBJ2-4, with TRBD1 matching over 7 bases. This CDR3 region has 15 residues. With V trimmed by 5 bases and J by 2 bases, 6 bases remained unmatched. Germline V gene data show CDR1 as ENHRY and CDR2 as SYGVKD. The CDR3 here is CAISSQGLTKNIQYF. Here the CDR3 DNA reads TGTGCCATCAGTTCACAGGGGTTGACCAAAAACATTCAGTACTTC.

The V call is TRBV30, the J call TRBJ1-5, with D unclear. The V gene lost 4 bases and the J gene lost 1 base, with 11 bases spanning the gap. The CDR3 has 14 amino acids. CDR1 and CDR2 (germline): GTSNPN, SVGIG (reference sequence). CDR3 protein: CAWNLYGSNQPQHF. CDR3 coding DNA: TGTGCCTGGAACCTGTATGGCAGCAATCAGCCCCAGCATTTT.

The gene calls are TRBV4-3 and TRBJ1-4; a weak D match, TRBD1 (5 bases). V gave up 5 bases and J gave up 3 bases, with 10 bases separating them. The CDR3 is made up of 14 amino acids. Germline assignment: CDR1 LGHNA and CDR2 YSLEER. The chain's CDR3 is CASSFRVANEKLFF. The CDR3 DNA reads as TGCGCCAGCAGCTTCAGGGTAGCTAATGAAAAACTGTTTTTT.